Shown below are 11 T cell receptor beta chains from a single sample sequenced in a study of T-cell reconstitution after alpha-beta-depleted transplantation in children. During its preparation, the TCRbeta library received unique molecular identifiers. Each CDR3 protein gets one entry after TCRdb re-called the PCR reads with MiXCR. Of about 980,000 distinct CDR3 sequences listed, roughly 29% are singletons. The sample consisted of PBMCs, mostly from graft donor cells, taken 360 days after TCRalphabeta/CD19-depleted stem cell transplant. The receptors come from a boy under two years old who had a stem cell transplant for SCID, so the T cells may come from the graft donor.

This clonotype was found a few times. The chain uses TRBV12-3 or TRBV12-4 and TRBJ1-1; D not certain. V was cut by 6 bases and J by 3 bases, with 14 bases left in between. The CDR3 runs 14 residues. CDR3 sequence reads: CASSPATWDTEAFF. CDR3 coding DNA: TGTGCCAGCAGCCCGGCCACCTGGGACACTGAAGCTTTCTTT.

The rearrangement uses TRBV5-1 and TRBJ2-2, with 11 bases lining up with TRBD2. There are 15 residues in the CDR3. In germline, CDR1 is SGHRS, CDR2 YFSETQ. Unmatched junction bases numbered 5, after V lost 4 bases and J lost 6 bases. For the CDR3, the DNA is TGCGCCAGCAGCCTCCTAGCGGGGGGCCCCGGGGAGCTGTTTTTT. Protein sequence: CASSLLAGGPGELFF. The variable domain in full, completed from reference TRBV5-1 and TRBJ2-2, reads KAGVTQTPRYLIKTRGQQVTLSCSPISGHRSVSWYQQTPGQGLQFLFEYFSETQRNKGNFPGRFSGRQFSNSRSEMNVSTLELGDSALYLCASSLLAGGPGELFFGEGSRLTVL.

J is TRBJ2-5 and V is TRBV29-1; 9 bases line up with TRBD1. The germline V gene has CDR1 SQVTM and CDR2 ANQGSEA. This CDR3 spans 14 amino acids. V was pared by 6 bases and J by 3 bases, with 8 bases of the junction left unmatched. CDR3 nucleotides: TGCAGCGTCTCCGGACAGGGGCGTAAAGAGACCCAGTACTTC. Its protein product is CSVSGQGRKETQYF.

This clonotype was found a few times. The rearrangement joins TRBV12-3 or TRBV12-4 to TRBJ2-1, with 9 nucleotides matching TRBD2. V shed 5 bases and J 5 bases; nucleotides not matched to a gene: 7. The CDR3 has 15 amino acids. CDR3 protein: CASSLSGGSNNEQFF. CDR3 nucleotide sequence: TGTGCCAGCAGTCTTAGCGGGGGAAGTAACAATGAGCAGTTCTTC.

The chain recombines TRBV5-1 with TRBJ2-1, with 8 bases that match TRBD1. The V gene end was trimmed by 2 bases and the J gene end by 5 bases; junction bases not matched to a gene: 9. The V gene's germline CDR1 is SGHRS and CDR2 YFSETQ. The CDR3 extends over 16 amino acids. CDR3 protein: CASSLRSGTGNNEQFF. Here the CDR3 DNA reads TGCGCCAGCAGCTTACGATCCGGGACAGGTAACAATGAGCAGTTCTTC.

This clonotype was seen once. The chain combines TRBV3-1 with TRBJ2-7; D gene unclear. The V gene's germline CDR1 is LGHDT and CDR2 YNNKEL (reference sequence). V was pared by 0 bases and J by 3 bases, with 9 bases between. This CDR3 comprises 14 residues. The CDR3 loop reads CASSQDSTSYEQYF. The CDR3 region has the DNA TGTGCCAGCAGCCAAGATTCCACAAGCTACGAGCAGTACTTC.

The chain is built from TRBV20-1 and TRBJ2-1, with unresolved D. Germline CDR1 reads DFQATT; CDR2 reads SNEGSKA (reference sequence). V was shortened by 2 bases and J by 1 base, with 12 bases between the two germline ends. The CDR3 sequence is 15 residues long. CDR3 bases: TGCAGTGCTAGACCTCCCTGGTTTTCCTACAATGAGCAGTTCTTC. This sequence encodes CSARPPWFSYNEQFF.

The chain couples TRBV7-9 to TRBJ1-1; no definite D call. Trimming left V 8 bases short and J 1 base short, with 11 bases between. Germline CDR1 reads SEHNR; CDR2 reads FQNEAQ (reference sequence). The CDR3 contains 13 residues. This CDR3 reads CASGLQANTEAFF. The CDR3 coding sequence is TGTGCCAGCGGACTCCAGGCGAACACTGAAGCTTTCTTT.

The rearrangement uses TRBV12-3 or TRBV12-4 and TRBJ2-1; D remains ambiguous. The CDR3 is 13 residues long. Trimming stripped 8 bases from V and 4 bases from J, with 12 bases between. The CDR3 DNA sequence: TGTGCCAGCGCCGGGCAGGTTTACAATGAGCAGTTCTTC. Translation: CASAGQVYNEQFF.

Many counts were recorded for this clonotype. The CDR3 bases are TGCGCCAGCAGCTTTACCAGGGGGCAAGGCGGGGAGCTGTTTTTT. It yields the protein CASSFTRGQGGELFF. V is TRBV5-1 and J is TRBJ2-2, with TRBD1 matching over 8 bases. The CDR3 covers 15 residues. The ends lost 2 bases at V and 7 bases at J; junction bases unmatched: 7. Germline-derived CDR1 and CDR2 are SGHRS and YFSETQ. Full variable domain (rest looked up from reference TRBV5-1 and TRBJ2-2): KAGVTQTPRYLIKTRGQQVTLSCSPISGHRSVSWYQQTPGQGLQFLFEYFSETQRNKGNFPGRFSGRQFSNSRSEMNVSTLELGDSALYLCASSFTRGQGGELFFGEGSRLTVL.

The J gene is TRBJ2-4, the V gene TRBV5-5, with D uncertain. Germline CDR1 reads SGHKS; CDR2 reads YYEKEE (reference sequence). The CDR3 contains 13 residues. Trimming left V 4 bases short and J 1 base short, with 6 bases between. CDR3 in amino acids: CASSGWAKNIQYF. The CDR3, as DNA: TGTGCCAGCAGCGGGTGGGCCAAAAACATTCAGTACTTC.